The clone carrying this T cell receptor (beta chain) was counted only a few times. What it recognizes is unknown. This record belongs to a study of T cells in Graves' hyperthyroidism and ophthalmopathy. General study findings and limits: Separation of ophthalmopathy from stable hyperthyroidism was achieved by a 13 V-J model. Blood also held most thyroid clonotypes expanded beyond 0.001. For ophthalmopathy, model prediction preceded onset by a median about 6 months.

Uncontrolled infection, other autoimmune disease, pregnancy or lactation disqualified patients from enrolment. Amplified TCR beta CDR3 regions came from RNA transcripts. HTBI primers were employed in a first-round RT-PCR of the TCR CDR3. TCRdb analysed the multiplex PCR reads with MiXCR anew, one entry per CDR3 protein. Of roughly 500,000 distinct CDR3 sequences listed, approximately 48% are singletons. The V end was cut by 3 bases, the J end by 0 bases, with 8 bases between. The CDR3 consists of 14 residues. V gene TRBV12-3 or TRBV12-4 combines with J gene TRBJ1-1; D ambiguous. This TCR was sampled from an adult woman with Graves' disease, either hyperthyroidism or ophthalmopathy (not recorded which). The specimen sequenced was peripheral blood or thyroid tissue (not recorded which). CDR3 bases: TGTGCCAGCAGTTTGGCAGTGATGAACACTGAAGCTTTCTTT. It encodes CASSLAVMNTEAFF.